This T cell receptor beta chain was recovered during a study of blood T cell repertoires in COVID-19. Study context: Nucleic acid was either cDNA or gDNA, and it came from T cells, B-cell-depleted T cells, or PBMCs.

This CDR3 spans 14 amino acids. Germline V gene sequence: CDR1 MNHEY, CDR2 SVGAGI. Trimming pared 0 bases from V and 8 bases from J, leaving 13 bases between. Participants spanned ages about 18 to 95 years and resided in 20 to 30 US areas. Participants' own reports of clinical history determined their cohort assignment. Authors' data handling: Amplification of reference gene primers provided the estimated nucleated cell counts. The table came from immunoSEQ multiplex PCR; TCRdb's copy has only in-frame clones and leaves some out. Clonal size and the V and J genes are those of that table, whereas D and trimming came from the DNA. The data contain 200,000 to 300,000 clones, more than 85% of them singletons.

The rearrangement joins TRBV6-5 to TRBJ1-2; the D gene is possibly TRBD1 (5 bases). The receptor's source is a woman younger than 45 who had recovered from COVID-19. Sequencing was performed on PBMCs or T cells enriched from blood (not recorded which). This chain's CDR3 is CASSYSGHAGGYTF. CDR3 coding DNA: TGTGCCAGCAGTTACTCTGGGCATGCAGGGGGCTACACCTTC.